This TCR beta chain was identified in a study of blood T cell repertoires in COVID-19 (dated by TCRdb to the early 2020s). Context from the whole study: The collaborator samples originated in the United States, Italy and Spain and spanned the acute and convalescent phases of COVID-19. The prospective study material was composed of cDNA or gDNA derived from T cells, B-cell-depleted T cells, or PBMCs. The dataset comprised deeply sampled blood TCRbeta repertoires from subjects exposed to, actively infected with, or recovered from COVID-19. The repertoires were released in a freely available public database intended as a resource for research on the immune response to SARS-CoV-2. Samples were obtained from the ongoing ImmuneRACE study (first 160 participants) and from 1,254 subjects provided by 6 global collaborators. The sample metadata nearly always contained a de-identified subject ID, COVID-19 status, age in years and sex. HLA class I and class II types, where available, came from metadata supplied by the sample provider rather than from assay-based typing. Paper-wide results and their limitations: The amount of clinical and demographic metadata varied by source and participant and was provided uncurated.

TCRbeta CDR3 regions were amplified from genomic DNA using the immunoSEQ Assay, a bias-controlled multiplex PCR. In the source study's methods: Nucleated cell counts per sample were estimated from amplification of reference gene primers within the assay. Sequence reads were collapsed and filtered to measure the absolute abundance of every unique TCRbeta CDR3 rearrangement. For each sample, productive Simpson clonality was calculated as the square root of Simpson's diversity index over productive rearrangements. TCRdb obtained this table from immuneACCESS and retained in-frame rearrangements with V and J assigned. These tables miss some clones; where compared with another copy, unresolved V genes account for less than half of the shortfall, and the remainder is unexplained. The V and J calls and the clone size are those of that table, but D and trimming were determined from the DNA. This sample holds about 100,000 clones; 87% were observed only once. The top ten hold about 5.7% of the sample.

V is shortened by 4 bases, J by 7 bases, and the region joining them spans 14 bases. There are 13 amino acids in the CDR3, from cysteine to phenylalanine inclusive. The read is trimmed to its CDR3 DNA, 39 bases read in frame from base 1. CDR1 and CDR2, looked up from the germline V gene (reference sequence), are PRHDT and FYEKMQ. Note on this clone: The clone's antigen remains unknown. Base quality data are lacking; no much larger clone is found one base away.

In Seattle, one collaborating source enrolled patients while the infection was active and tracked those patients longitudinally over the course of disease. Whole blood was collected in K2EDTA tubes by collaborating institutions according to the institutions' own protocols. For TCRbeta analysis, collaborator samples were shipped as frozen whole blood, as isolated PBMCs, or as DNA extracted from either sample type. The chain employs TRBV13 and TRBJ2-7, with TRBD2 perhaps the D gene, on 5 matching bases. Sequencing was done on a sample of peripheral blood. This receptor was identified in a woman in her forties or fifties with COVID-19, enrolled during active disease. The CDR3 reads as follows: CASSSPLEREQYF. In nucleotide form, the sequence is TGTGCCAGCAGCTCCCCACTAGAAAGAGAGCAGTACTTC.